These T cell receptor beta chains were read from a single sample in a study of T cell responses to AZD1222 COVID-19 vaccine. Some clones are missing from TCRdb's copy, which holds only in-frame ones; the method was immunoSEQ multiplex PCR. Of 150,000 to 180,000 clones in the sample, about nine tenths were seen once. Sequencing was performed on peripheral blood, taken on day 0 of AZD1222 vaccination. The receptors derive from an adult in good health. Each CDR3 is given with its conserved first and last residue. A D gene is named only where the DNA matches it firmly. Size values are once, few and many counts, or a class for expanded clones, and some rows have none.

d_call	j_call	v_call	cdr3_length	clone_size	cdr3_aa	cdr3_nt
TRBD1	TRBJ2-7	TRBV19	15	-	CASSSTDRGYYEQYF	TGTGCCAGTAGTTCTACCGACAGGGGCTACTACGAGCAGTACTTC
-	TRBJ2-1	TRBV5-1	14	-	CASRDEKNYSEQFF	TGCGCCAGCAGGGACGAAAAAAACTACAGTGAGCAGTTCTTC
-	TRBJ2-6	TRBV4-3	16	-	CASSQESASGANVLTF	TGCGCCAGCAGCCAAGAATCCGCCTCTGGGGCCAACGTCCTGACTTTC
-	TRBJ2-2	TRBV29-1	16	-	CSVEESRPPNTGELFF	TGCAGCGTTGAAGAAAGTCGACCTCCGAACACCGGGGAGCTGTTTTTT
-	TRBJ1-1	TRBV12-5	18	-	CASGLVSRGLGVPWQAFF	TGTGCTAGTGGTTTGGTCTCAAGAGGTCTAGGGGTGCCATGGCAAGCTTTCTTT
-	TRBJ1-1	TRBV4-2	15	once	CASSPPGTLNTEAFF	TGTGCCAGCAGCCCGCCGGGAACCTTGAACACTGAAGCTTTCTTT
TRBD1	TRBJ2-7	TRBV19	14	-	CASSIGQGAYEQYF	TGTGCCAGTAGTATTGGGCAGGGGGCCTACGAGCAGTACTTC
-	TRBJ1-2	TRBV29-1	10	-	CSVFGDGYTF	TGCAGCGTTTTCGGCGATGGCTACACCTTC
-	TRBJ2-6	TRBV5-5	17	-	CASSPRALSSGANVLTF	TGTGCCAGCAGCCCGCGGGCTCTCAGCTCTGGGGCCAACGTCCTGACTTTC
TRBD1	TRBJ1-1	TRBV29-1	13	-	CSVEQGENTEAFF	TGCAGCGTAGAACAGGGGGAGAACACTGAAGCTTTCTTT
-	TRBJ2-7	TRBV7-9	14	-	CASSSHVASYEQYF	TGTGCCAGCAGCTCCCATGTAGCGTCCTACGAGCAGTACTTC
-	TRBJ1-1	TRBV6-4	13	-	CASSDRMNTEAFF	TGTGCCAGCAGTGACAGGATGAACACTGAAGCTTTCTTT
TRBD2	TRBJ2-7	TRBV3-1/TRBV3-2	16	once	CASSQGLAGMSYEQYF	TGTGCCAGCAGCCAAGGGCTAGCGGGGATGAGCTACGAGCAGTACTTC
-	TRBJ2-4	TRBV27	15	once	CASSSFVAAKNIQYF	TGTGCCAGCAGTTCCTTCGTGGCTGCCAAAAACATTCAGTACTTC
-	TRBJ1-6	TRBV18	15	-	CASSPPGHEDSPLHF	TGTGCCAGCTCACCCCCAGGTCACGAAGATTCACCCCTCCACTTT
-	TRBJ1-4	TRBV5-5	16	-	CASSLFSPATNEKLFF	TGTGCCAGCAGCTTGTTTTCACCTGCAACTAATGAAAAACTGTTTTTT
TRBD1	TRBJ1-5	TRBV11-3	15	-	CASSLSRGRYQPQHF	TGTGCCAGCAGCTTATCCAGGGGGCGGTATCAGCCCCAGCATTTT
TRBD1	TRBJ1-1	TRBV27	15	-	CASSLRADRGAEAFF	TGTGCCAGCAGTTTAAGGGCCGACAGGGGGGCTGAAGCTTTCTTT
TRBD2	TRBJ2-3	TRBV5-4	15	-	CASSQRRGDTDTQYF	TGTGCCAGCAGTCAGCGTCGGGGGGACACAGATACGCAGTATTTT
TRBD1	TRBJ1-2	TRBV7-9	14	-	CASSLADRGTGYTF	TGTGCCAGCAGCTTAGCGGACAGGGGAACCGGCTACACCTTC
TRBD1	TRBJ2-2	TRBV7-8	13	-	CAIEQGYTGELFF	TGTGCCATCGAACAGGGGTACACCGGGGAGCTGTTTTTT
-	TRBJ1-4	TRBV2	13	once	CASSGRAREKLFF	TGTGCCAGCAGCGGACGGGCAAGGGAAAAACTGTTTTTT
-	TRBJ1-5	TRBV20-1	11	-	CSARVLGVQHF	TGCAGTGCTAGAGTTCTGGGGGTCCAGCATTTT
-	TRBJ2-7	TRBV28	11	-	CASSPRYEQYF	TGTGCCAGCAGCCCTCGATACGAGCAGTACTTC
TRBD1	TRBJ2-1	TRBV5-1	15	-	CASSLSTGSYNEQFF	TGCGCCAGCAGCTTGTCGACAGGGTCGTACAATGAGCAGTTCTTC
TRBD1	TRBJ2-7	TRBV5-1	15	-	CASSLEGALGGEQYF	TGCGCCAGCAGCTTGGAGGGGGCACTCGGCGGCGAGCAGTACTTC
TRBD1	TRBJ1-5	TRBV4-1	14	-	CASSPTGVAQPQHF	TGCGCCAGCAGCCCAACAGGGGTTGCTCAGCCCCAGCATTTT
-	TRBJ2-7	TRBV4-1	13	-	CASSQVATYEQYF	TGCGCCAGCAGCCAAGTGGCCACCTACGAGCAGTACTTC